This record concerns one T cell receptor beta chain sequence. The entry originates in a study of shared T cell receptors in the human thymus. Only in-frame clones appear in the TCRdb table, and some are missing; sequencing was by immunoSEQ multiplex PCR. Seen here are 500,000 to 550,000 clones, more than 75% observed once, and the top ten hold roughly 0.013%. The V gene's germline CDR1 is LGHNA and CDR2 YNFKEQ. Trimming removed 2 bases from V and 2 bases from J; junction bases left unmatched: 3. CDR3 length: 15 residues. These records were also assigned to another study, of human thymus T cells. According to that study: Donors were healthy Finnish babies undergoing corrective operations for congenital heart defects. The study used thymus tissue resected during corrective heart surgery. The authors found apparently biased V and J gene usage in thymic and blood repertoires. Related research examined unrelated individuals and reported that their thymic repertoires overlapped highly.

This rearrangement joins TRBV4-2 to TRBJ2-3, with 8 bases identical to TRBD2. Sequenced: thymocytes. The receptor was derived from a boy younger than two with a congenital heart defect. The CDR3, as DNA: TGTGCCAGCAGCCAAAGCGGGAGATCCACAGATACGCAGTATTTT. This sequence encodes CASSQSGRSTDTQYF.